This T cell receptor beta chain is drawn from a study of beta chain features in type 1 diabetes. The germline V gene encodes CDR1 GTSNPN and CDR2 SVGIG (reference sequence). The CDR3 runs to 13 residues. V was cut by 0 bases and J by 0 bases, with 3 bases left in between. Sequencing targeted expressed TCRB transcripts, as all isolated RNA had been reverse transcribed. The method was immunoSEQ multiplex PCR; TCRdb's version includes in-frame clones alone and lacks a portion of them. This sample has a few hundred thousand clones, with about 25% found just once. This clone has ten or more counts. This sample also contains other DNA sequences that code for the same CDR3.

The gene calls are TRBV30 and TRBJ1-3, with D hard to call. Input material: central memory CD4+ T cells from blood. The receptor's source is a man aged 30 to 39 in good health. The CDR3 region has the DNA TGTGCCTGGAGTGTGAGCTCTGGAAACACCATATATTTT. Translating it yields CAWSVSSGNTIYF.